This TCR beta chain is drawn from a study of T cell responses to AZD1222 COVID-19 vaccine. Findings of the study overall: White British people made up most donors, females outnumbered males, and clonal diversity was possibly underestimated.

The J segment lost 3 bases and the V segment lost 4 bases, leaving 10 bases of the junction unmatched. CDR1 SGHNT and CDR2 YYREEE come from the germline V gene (reference sequence). This CDR3 has 16 residues. Measured with immunoSEQ multiplex PCR; TCRdb has only the in-frame clones, and not every one. This table holds some 130,000 clones, just over 90% found once. For this clone: Antigen: not known.

The chain has TRBV5-4 and TRBJ1-3, with 7 bases matching TRBD1. The sample in question was peripheral blood, obtained on day 0 of AZD1222 vaccination. This sequence was found in an adult in good health. CDR3 protein: CASSPGQARGGNTIYF. CDR3 sequence (DNA): TGTGCCAGCAGCCCTGGACAGGCTAGGGGTGGAAACACCATATATTTT.